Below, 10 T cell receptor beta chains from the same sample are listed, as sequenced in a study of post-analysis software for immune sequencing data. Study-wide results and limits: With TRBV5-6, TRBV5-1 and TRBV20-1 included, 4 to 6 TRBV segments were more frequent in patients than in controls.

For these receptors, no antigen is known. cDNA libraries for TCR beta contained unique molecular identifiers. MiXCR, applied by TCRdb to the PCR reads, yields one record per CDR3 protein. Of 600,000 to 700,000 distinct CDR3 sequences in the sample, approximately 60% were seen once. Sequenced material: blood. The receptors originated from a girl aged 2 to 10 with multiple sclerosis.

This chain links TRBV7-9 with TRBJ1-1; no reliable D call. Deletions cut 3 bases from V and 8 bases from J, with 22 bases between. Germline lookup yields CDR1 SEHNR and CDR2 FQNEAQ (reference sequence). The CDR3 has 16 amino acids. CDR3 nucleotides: TGTGCCAGCAGCTTCTTTGTACATCAGAGTTCAGCAGAAGCTTTCTTT. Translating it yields CASSFFVHQSSAEAFF.

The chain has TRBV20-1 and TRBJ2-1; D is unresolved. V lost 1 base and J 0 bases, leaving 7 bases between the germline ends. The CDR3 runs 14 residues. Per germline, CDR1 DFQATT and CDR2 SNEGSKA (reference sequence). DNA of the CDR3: TGCAGTGCTAGAGCCGTAAGCTCCTACAATGAGCAGTTCTTC. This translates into CSARAVSSYNEQFF.

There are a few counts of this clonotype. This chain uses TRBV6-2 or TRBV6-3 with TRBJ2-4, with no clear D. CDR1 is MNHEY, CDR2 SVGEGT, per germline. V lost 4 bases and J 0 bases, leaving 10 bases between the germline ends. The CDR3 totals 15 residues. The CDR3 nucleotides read TGTGCCAGCAGTTTGCGGTGGCTAGCCAAAAACATTCAGTACTTC. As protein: CASSLRWLAKNIQYF.

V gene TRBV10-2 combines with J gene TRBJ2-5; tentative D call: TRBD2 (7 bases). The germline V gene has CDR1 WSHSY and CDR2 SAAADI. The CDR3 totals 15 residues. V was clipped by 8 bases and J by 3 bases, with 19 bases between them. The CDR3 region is CASEGGRTYKETQYF. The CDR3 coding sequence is TGCGCCAGCGAGGGGGGGCGAACATACAAAGAGACCCAGTACTTC.

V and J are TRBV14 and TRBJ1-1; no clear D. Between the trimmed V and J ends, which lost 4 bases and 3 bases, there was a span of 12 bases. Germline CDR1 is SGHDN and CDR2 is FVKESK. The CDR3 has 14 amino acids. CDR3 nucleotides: TGTGCCAGCAGCCCCAGGACCGAGGACACTGAAGCTTTCTTT. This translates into CASSPRTEDTEAFF.

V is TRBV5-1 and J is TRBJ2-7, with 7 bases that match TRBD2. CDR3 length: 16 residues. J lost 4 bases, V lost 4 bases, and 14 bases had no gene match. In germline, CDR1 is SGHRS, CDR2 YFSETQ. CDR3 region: CASSPTLSSGLYEQYF. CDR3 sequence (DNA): TGCGCCAGCAGCCCCACCTTGAGTAGCGGGCTATACGAGCAGTACTTC.

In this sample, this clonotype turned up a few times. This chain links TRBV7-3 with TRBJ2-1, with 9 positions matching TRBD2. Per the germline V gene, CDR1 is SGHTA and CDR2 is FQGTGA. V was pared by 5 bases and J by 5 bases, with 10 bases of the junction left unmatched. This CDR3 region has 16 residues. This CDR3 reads CASSTIAGEKDNEQFF. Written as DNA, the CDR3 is TGTGCCAGCAGCACCATAGCGGGAGAGAAGGACAATGAGCAGTTCTTC.

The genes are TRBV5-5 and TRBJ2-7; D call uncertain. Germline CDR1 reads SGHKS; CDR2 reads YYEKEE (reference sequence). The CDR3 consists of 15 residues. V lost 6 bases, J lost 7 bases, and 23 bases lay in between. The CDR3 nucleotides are TGTGCCAGCACCCCTTACGGGTCGGCTGGTGGGGAGCAGTACTTC. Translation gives CASTPYGSAGGEQYF.

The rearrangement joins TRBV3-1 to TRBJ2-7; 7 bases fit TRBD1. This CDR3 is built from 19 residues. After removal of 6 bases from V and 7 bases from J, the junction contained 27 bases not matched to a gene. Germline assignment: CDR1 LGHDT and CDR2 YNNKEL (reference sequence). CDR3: CASSPTYTGTANFYNEQYF. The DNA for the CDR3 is TGTGCCAGCAGTCCCACTTACACCGGGACAGCTAATTTCTACAATGAGCAGTACTTC.

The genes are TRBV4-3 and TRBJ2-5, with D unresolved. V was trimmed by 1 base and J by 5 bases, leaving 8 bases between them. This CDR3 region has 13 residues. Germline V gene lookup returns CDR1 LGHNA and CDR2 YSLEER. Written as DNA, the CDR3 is TGCGCCAGCAGCCAAGGTTTGCATGAGACCCAGTACTTC. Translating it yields CASSQGLHETQYF.